These 8 T cell receptor beta chains share one sample of origin, sequenced in a study of blood T cell repertoires in COVID-19. Profiling relied on immunoSEQ multiplex PCR, and the TCRdb table lists in-frame clones only, not all of them. The data show around 300,000 clones, 87% seen once. What was sequenced was PBMCs or T cells enriched from blood (not recorded which). Receptors were obtained from a woman aged 40 to 50 who had recovered from COVID-19.

The chain recombines TRBV5-4 with TRBJ1-6; 9 positions match TRBD1. This CDR3 comprises 15 residues. V was clipped by 6 bases and J by 6 bases; unmatched bases: 7. Germline loops: CDR1 SGHNT, CDR2 YYREEE (reference sequence). The CDR3 DNA reads TGTGCCAGCACCCGGGACAGGGATATTAATTCACCCCTCCACTTT. Residues: CASTRDRDINSPLHF.

V is TRBV2 and J is TRBJ2-1, with 8 bases that match TRBD2. The CDR3 is made up of 16 amino acids. Germline V lookup: CDR1 SNHLY, CDR2 FYNNEI. The junction had 6 bases not matched to a gene; V was cut back by 2 bases and J by 3 bases. The CDR3 sequence is CASSEIGLAGYNEQFF. Here the CDR3 DNA reads TGTGCCAGCAGTGAAATCGGCCTAGCGGGCTACAATGAGCAGTTCTTC.

The chain links TRBV6-5 to TRBJ1-1; D is undetermined. V was cut by 4 bases and J by 7 bases, with 13 bases left in between. The CDR3 contains 13 residues. Germline V gives CDR1 MNHEY, CDR2 SVGAGI. CDR3 sequence: CASSSPLTLEAFF. The DNA for the CDR3 is TGTGCCAGCAGTTCGCCCCTGACACTTGAAGCTTTCTTT.

For the CDR3, the DNA is TGTGCCACCAGCAGAGATCTAGGGGGTGAAAAACTGTTTTTT. Its translation is CATSRDLGGEKLFF. This rearrangement joins TRBV15 to TRBJ1-4; D is possibly TRBD1 (6 bases). Germline V gives CDR1 LNHNV, CDR2 YYDKDF (reference sequence). Trimming took off 0 bases at V and 7 bases at J, with 9 bases between the two ends. There are 14 residues in the CDR3.

V is TRBV28 and J is TRBJ2-5, with 8 bases identical to TRBD2. The CDR3 totals 16 residues. Germline CDR1 is MDHEN and CDR2 is SYDVKM. The ends lost 2 bases at V and 2 bases at J; junction bases unmatched: 7. For the CDR3, the DNA is TGTGCCAGCAGTTTAGATAGCGGGAACCCGCAAGAGACCCAGTACTTC. Protein product: CASSLDSGNPQETQYF.

This chain links TRBV7-9 with TRBJ2-3, with 10 bases fitting TRBD1. This CDR3 has 14 amino acids. Per the germline V gene, CDR1 is SEHNR and CDR2 is FQNEAQ (reference sequence). Trimming removed 4 bases from V and 5 bases from J; junction bases left unmatched: 3. The CDR3 sequence is CASSWTGGKDTQYF. CDR3 sequence (DNA): TGTGCCAGCAGCTGGACAGGGGGTAAAGATACGCAGTATTTT.

This sequence joins TRBV18 and TRBJ2-7; the match to TRBD1 covers 7 bases. J lost 3 bases, V lost 2 bases, and 7 bases had no gene match. The CDR3 sequence is 15 residues long. Germline V gene data show CDR1 as KGHSH and CDR2 as LQKENI. Written as DNA, the CDR3 is TGTGCCAGCTCACCAGATTTACAGGGGAACTACGAGCAGTACTTC. It encodes CASSPDLQGNYEQYF.

The V gene is TRBV4-3, the J gene TRBJ2-3; 8 nucleotides agree with TRBD2. The CDR3 has 16 residues. The germline V gene has CDR1 LGHNA and CDR2 YSLEER. J was trimmed by 6 bases and V by 1 base; bases with no gene match: 9. This CDR3 reads CASSQVASGRGDTQYF. CDR3 in DNA: TGCGCCAGCAGCCAAGTAGCGAGCGGGAGAGGGGATACGCAGTATTTT.